Listed here are 5 T cell receptor beta chains from one sample, sequenced in a study of T-cell memory formation after mild COVID-19. MiXCR, run by TCRdb on the 5' RACE reads, gives a single entry per CDR3 protein. The sample yields some 450,000 distinct CDR3 sequences, roughly 17% seen once. The material sequenced was PBMCs or a T cell subset sorted from them (not recorded which). The receptors originated from a man aged 18 to 29 who had mild COVID-19 (a few samples of this study predate the infection). Cell type and time point are not known.

The chain combines TRBV9 with TRBJ1-6; D perhaps matches TRBD1 (5 bases). V lost 0 bases, J lost 10 bases, and 11 bases lay in between. In germline, CDR1 is SGDLS, CDR2 YYNGEE. The CDR3 has 14 amino acids. CDR3 protein: CASSVASRDSPLHF. In nucleotides, the CDR3 is TGTGCCAGCAGCGTAGCTTCCAGGGACTCACCCCTCCACTTT.

This clonotype was counted a few times. The rearrangement uses TRBV6-1 and TRBJ2-5; 9 bases map to TRBD1. This CDR3 has 18 amino acids. V lost 4 bases to trimming and J lost 4 bases; unmatched junction nucleotides: 16. From germline, CDR1 is MNHNS and CDR2 SASEGT. CDR3 sequence (DNA): TGTGCCAGCAGTGTCACTCCAAGCCTCCGGGACAGGGCAGAGACCCAGTACTTC. As protein: CASSVTPSLRDRAETQYF.

This clonotype was recorded at least ten times. This chain connects TRBV5-1 to TRBJ2-3; D call uncertain. This CDR3 spans 13 amino acids. Germline V CDR1 and CDR2: SGHRS, YFSETQ. V was clipped by 5 bases and J by 0 bases, with 7 bases between them. As DNA, the CDR3 is TGCGCCAGCAGGTCGGACAGCACAGATACGCAGTATTTT. It encodes CASRSDSTDTQYF. The entire variable domain, with the rest obtained from reference TRBV5-1 and TRBJ2-3, is as follows: KAGVTQTPRYLIKTRGQQVTLSCSPISGHRSVSWYQQTPGQGLQFLFEYFSETQRNKGNFPGRFSGRQFSNSRSEMNVSTLELGDSALYLCASRSDSTDTQYFGPGTRLTVL.

J is TRBJ2-3 and V is TRBV9; TRBD2 agrees at 7 bases. CDR1 and CDR2 from the germline V gene are SGDLS and YYNGEE. This CDR3 has 13 amino acids. Unmatched junction bases numbered 5, after V lost 4 bases and J lost 6 bases. The CDR3: CASSPWREDTQYF. The CDR3, as DNA: TGTGCCAGCAGCCCGTGGCGGGAGGATACGCAGTATTTT.

Of note for this clonotype: Just one base apart from a much larger clone, this may be a read error. The V call is TRBV7-9, the J call TRBJ2-3; maybe TRBD1 (7 bases). CDR1 and CDR2 (germline): SEHNR, FQNEAQ (reference sequence). Trimming removed 2 bases from V and 2 bases from J, with 11 bases in between. This CDR3 has 15 amino acids. The DNA of the CDR3 is TGTGCCAGCAGCTTACCAGGGGGGAACACAGATACGCAGTATTTT. Translated, it gives CASSLPGGNTDTQYF. The full variable domain, with the rest looked up from reference TRBV7-9 and TRBJ2-3, is DTGVSQNPRHKITKRGQNVTFRCDPISEHNRLYWYRQTLGQGPEFLTYFQNEAQLEKSRLLSDRFSAERPKGSFSTLEIQRTEQGDSAMYLCASSLPGGNTDTQYFGPGTRLTVL.